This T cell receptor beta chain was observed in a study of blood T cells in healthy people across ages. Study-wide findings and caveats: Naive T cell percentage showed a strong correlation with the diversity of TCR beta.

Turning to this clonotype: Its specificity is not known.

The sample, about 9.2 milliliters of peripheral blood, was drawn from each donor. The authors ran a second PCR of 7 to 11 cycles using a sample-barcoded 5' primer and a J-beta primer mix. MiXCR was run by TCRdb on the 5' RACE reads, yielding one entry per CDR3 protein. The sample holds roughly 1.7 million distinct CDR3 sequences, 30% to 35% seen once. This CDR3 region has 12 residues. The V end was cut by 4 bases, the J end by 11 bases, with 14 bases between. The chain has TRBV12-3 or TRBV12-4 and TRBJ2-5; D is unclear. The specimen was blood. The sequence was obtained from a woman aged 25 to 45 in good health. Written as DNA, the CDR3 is TGTGCCAGCAGTTCAGTTAGTCAGGAGCAGTACTTC. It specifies CASSSVSQEQYF.